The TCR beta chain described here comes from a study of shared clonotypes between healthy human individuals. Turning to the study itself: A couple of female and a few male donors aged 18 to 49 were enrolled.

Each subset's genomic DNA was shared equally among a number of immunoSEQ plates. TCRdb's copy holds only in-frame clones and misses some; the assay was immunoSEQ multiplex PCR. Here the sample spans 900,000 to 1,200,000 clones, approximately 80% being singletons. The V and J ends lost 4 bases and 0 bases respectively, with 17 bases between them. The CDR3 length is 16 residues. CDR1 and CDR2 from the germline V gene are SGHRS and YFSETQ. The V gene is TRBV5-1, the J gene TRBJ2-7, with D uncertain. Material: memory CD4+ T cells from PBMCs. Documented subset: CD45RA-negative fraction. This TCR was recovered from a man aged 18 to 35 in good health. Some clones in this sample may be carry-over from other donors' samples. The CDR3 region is CASSPVDVRYSYEQYF. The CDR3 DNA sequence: TGCGCCAGCAGCCCCGTAGACGTACGGTACTCCTACGAGCAGTACTTC.